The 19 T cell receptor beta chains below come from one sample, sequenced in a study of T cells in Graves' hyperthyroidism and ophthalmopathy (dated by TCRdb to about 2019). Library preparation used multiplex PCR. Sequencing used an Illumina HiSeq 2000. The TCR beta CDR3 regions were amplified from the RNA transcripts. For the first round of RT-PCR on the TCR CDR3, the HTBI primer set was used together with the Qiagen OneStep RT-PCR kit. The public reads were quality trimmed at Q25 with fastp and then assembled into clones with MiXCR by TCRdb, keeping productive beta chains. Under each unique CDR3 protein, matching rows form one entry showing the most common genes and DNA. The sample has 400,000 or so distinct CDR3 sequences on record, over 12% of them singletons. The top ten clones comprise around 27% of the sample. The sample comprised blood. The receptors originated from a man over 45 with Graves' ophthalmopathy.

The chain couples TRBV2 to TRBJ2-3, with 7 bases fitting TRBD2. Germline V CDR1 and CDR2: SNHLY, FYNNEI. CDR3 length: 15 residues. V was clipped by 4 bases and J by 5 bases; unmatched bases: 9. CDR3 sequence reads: CASSAGGSFGDTQYF. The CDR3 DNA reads TGTGCCAGCAGTGCAGGCGGGAGTTTCGGAGATACGCAGTATTTT. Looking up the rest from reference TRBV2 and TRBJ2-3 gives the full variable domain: EPEVTQTPSHQVTQMGQEVILRCVPISNHLYFYWYRQILGQKVEFLVSFYNNEISEKSEIFDDQFSVERPDGSNFTLKIRSTKLEDSAMYFCASSAGGSFGDTQYFGPGTRLTVL.

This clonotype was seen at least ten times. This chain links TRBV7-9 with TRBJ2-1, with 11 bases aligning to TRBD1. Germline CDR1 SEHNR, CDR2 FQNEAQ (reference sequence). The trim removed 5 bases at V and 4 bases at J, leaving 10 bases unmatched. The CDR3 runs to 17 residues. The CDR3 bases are TGTGCCAGCAGCGCTATAACCGGGACAGGGGGGTACAATGAGCAGTTCTTC. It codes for CASSAITGTGGYNEQFF.

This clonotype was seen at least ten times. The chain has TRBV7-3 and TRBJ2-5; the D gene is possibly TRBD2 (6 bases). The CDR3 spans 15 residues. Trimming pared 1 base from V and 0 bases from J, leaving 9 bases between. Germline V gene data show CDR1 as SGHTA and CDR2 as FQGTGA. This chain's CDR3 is CASSLSAGHQETQYF. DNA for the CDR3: TGTGCCAGCAGCTTAAGCGCGGGACACCAAGAGACCCAGTACTTC.

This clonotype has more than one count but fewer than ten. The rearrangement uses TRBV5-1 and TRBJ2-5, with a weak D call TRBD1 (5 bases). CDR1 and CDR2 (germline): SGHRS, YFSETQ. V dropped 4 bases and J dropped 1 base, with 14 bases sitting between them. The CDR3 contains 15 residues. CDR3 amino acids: CASSTGHQVQETQYF. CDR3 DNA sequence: TGCGCCAGCAGCACCGGACACCAGGTCCAAGAGACCCAGTACTTC. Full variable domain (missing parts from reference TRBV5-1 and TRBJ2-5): KAGVTQTPRYLIKTRGQQVTLSCSPISGHRSVSWYQQTPGQGLQFLFEYFSETQRNKGNFPGRFSGRQFSNSRSEMNVSTLELGDSALYLCASSTGHQVQETQYFGPGTRLLVL.

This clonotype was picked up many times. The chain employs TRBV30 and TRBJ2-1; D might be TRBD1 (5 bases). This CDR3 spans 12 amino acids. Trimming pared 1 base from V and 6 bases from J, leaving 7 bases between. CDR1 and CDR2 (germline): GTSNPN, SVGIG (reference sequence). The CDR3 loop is CAWSAQVNEQFF. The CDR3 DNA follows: TGTGCCTGGAGTGCACAGGTCAATGAGCAGTTCTTC.

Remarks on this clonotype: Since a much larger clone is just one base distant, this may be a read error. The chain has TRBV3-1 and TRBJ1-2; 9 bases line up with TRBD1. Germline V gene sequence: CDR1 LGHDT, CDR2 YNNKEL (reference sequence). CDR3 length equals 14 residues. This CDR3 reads CAGSQGTGSYGYTF. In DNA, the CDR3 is TGTGCCGGCAGCCAAGGGACAGGGAGCTATGGCTACACCTTC.

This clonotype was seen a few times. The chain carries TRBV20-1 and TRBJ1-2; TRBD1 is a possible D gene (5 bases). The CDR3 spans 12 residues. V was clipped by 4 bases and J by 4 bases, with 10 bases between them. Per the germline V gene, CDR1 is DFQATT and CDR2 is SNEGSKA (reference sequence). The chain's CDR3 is CSAKNQGYGYTF. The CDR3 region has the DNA TGCAGTGCTAAGAATCAGGGCTATGGCTACACCTTC.

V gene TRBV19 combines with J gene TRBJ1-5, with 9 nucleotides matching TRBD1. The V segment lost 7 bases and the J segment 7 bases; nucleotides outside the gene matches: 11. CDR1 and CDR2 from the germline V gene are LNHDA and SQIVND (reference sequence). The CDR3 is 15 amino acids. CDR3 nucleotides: TGTGCCAGTAAACACAAGGGACAGGGAGGGCAGCCCCAGCATTTT. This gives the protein CASKHKGQGGQPQHF. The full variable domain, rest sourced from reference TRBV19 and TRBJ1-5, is DGGITQSPKYLFRKEGQNVTLSCEQNLNHDAMYWYRQDPGQGLRLIYYSQIVNDFQKGDIAEGYSVSREKKESFPLTVTSAQKNPTAFYLCASKHKGQGGQPQHFGDGTRLSIL.

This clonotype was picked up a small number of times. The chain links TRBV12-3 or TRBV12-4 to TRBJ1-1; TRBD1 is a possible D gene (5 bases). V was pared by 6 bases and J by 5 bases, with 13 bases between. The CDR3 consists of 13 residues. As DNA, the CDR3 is TGTGCCAGCAGGATTCGAAGGGGAACTGAAGCTTTCTTT. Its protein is CASRIRRGTEAFF.

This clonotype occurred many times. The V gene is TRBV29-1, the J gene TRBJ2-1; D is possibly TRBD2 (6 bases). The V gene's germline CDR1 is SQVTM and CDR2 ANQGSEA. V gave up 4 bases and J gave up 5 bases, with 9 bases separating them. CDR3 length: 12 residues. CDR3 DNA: TGCAGCGTTGTGCGGGGAAACAATGAGCAGTTCTTC. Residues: CSVVRGNNEQFF.

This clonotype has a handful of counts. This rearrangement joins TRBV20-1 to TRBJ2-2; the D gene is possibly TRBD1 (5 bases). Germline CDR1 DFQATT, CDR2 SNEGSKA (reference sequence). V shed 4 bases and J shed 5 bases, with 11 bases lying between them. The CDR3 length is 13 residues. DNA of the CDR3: TGCAGTGCTAAGCAGCCAGGGACCGGGGAGCTGTTTTTT. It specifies CSAKQPGTGELFF.

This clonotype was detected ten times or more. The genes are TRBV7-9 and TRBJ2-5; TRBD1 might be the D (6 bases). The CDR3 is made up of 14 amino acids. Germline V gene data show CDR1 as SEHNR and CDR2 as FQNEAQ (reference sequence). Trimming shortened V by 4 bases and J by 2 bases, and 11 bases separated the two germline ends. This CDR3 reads CASSWPGHQETQYF. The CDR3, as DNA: TGTGCCAGCAGCTGGCCGGGACATCAAGAGACCCAGTACTTC.

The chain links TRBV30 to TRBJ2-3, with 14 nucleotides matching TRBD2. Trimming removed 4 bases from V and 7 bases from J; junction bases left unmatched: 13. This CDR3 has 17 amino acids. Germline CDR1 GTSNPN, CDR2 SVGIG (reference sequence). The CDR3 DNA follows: TGTGCCTGGACCCAAAAGAGACTAGCGGGAGGGCCTAATACGCAGTATTTT. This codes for CAWTQKRLAGGPNTQYF. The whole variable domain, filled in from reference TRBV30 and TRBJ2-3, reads SQTIHQWPATLVQPVGSPLSLECTVEGTSNPNLYWYRQAAGRGLQLLFYSVGIGQISSEVPQNLSASRPQDRQFILSSKKLLLSDSGFYLCAWTQKRLAGGPNTQYFGPGTRLTVL.

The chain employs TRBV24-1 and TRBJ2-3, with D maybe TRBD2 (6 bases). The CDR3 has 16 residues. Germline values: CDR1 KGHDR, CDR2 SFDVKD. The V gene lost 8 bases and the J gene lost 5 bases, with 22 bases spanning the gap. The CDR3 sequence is CATMSAGGAAGDTQYF. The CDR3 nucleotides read TGTGCCACCATGTCCGCCGGAGGGGCGGCGGGAGATACGCAGTATTTT.

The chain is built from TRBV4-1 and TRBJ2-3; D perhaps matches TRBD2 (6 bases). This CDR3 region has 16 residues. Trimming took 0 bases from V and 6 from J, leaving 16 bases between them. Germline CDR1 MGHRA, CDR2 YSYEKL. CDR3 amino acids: CASSQDFSGAGDTQYF. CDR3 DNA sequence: TGCGCCAGCAGCCAAGATTTCTCGGGAGCGGGTGATACGCAGTATTTT.

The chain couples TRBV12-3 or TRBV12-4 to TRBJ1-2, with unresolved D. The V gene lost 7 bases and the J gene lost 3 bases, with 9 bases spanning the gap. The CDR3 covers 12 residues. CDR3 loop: CASNPRDYGYTF. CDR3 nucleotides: TGTGCCAGCAATCCTAGAGACTATGGCTACACCTTC.

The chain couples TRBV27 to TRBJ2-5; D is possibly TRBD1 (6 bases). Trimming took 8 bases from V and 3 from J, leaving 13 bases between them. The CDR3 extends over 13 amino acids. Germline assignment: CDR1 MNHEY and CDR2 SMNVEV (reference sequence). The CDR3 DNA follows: TGTGCCAGCTCTACAGGGATCGAAGAGACCCAGTACTTC. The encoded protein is CASSTGIEETQYF.

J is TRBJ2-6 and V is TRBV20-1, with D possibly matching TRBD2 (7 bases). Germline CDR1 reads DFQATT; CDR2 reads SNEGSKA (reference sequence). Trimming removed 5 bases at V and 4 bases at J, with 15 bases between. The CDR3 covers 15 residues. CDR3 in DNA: TGCAGTGCTCCCTGGGGGGGGCGAGGGGCCAACGTCCTGACTTTC. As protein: CSAPWGGRGANVLTF.

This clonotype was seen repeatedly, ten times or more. CDR3 nucleotide sequence: TGTGCCAGCAGACCCTTTAAAGGGACCCAGTACTTC. Its translation is CASRPFKGTQYF. This chain connects TRBV3-1 to TRBJ2-5; D uncertain. This CDR3 has 12 amino acids. CDR1 is LGHDT and CDR2 is YNNKEL in the germline V gene (reference sequence). With 6 bases removed from V and 7 bases from J, the gap between germline ends came to 12 bases.